Each of the 31 T cell receptor beta chains below was sequenced from the same sample in a study of cytomegalovirus exposure and HLA in healthy donors. 13 Jbeta primers and 60 Vbeta primers were used for the PCR. Repertoires were generated with immunoSEQ multiplex PCR, while TCRdb's copy carries only in-frame clones and drops some. The table has some 90,000 clones, approximately 80% seen once; the top ten hold around a quarter. Sequencing was carried out using PBMCs. These receptors originate from a woman in her fifties or sixties in good health and CMV-seropositive.

The chain uses TRBV25-1 and TRBJ1-1; 9 bases are shared with TRBD1. This CDR3 comprises 14 residues. Germline-derived CDR1 and CDR2 are MGHDK and SYGVNS. With 2 bases clipped from V and 5 bases from J, the junction kept 3 bases outside the gene matches. In DNA, the CDR3 is TGTGCCAGCAGTGAAGGGACAGGGAGGACTGAAGCTTTCTTT. Its protein is CASSEGTGRTEAFF.

This clone showed up just a few times. The CDR3 sequence is CSAEGGTNPNLNEKLFF. In DNA form, the CDR3 reads TGCAGCGCGGAAGGGGGAACGAATCCCAATCTTAATGAAAAACTGTTTTTT. This chain joins TRBV29-1 and TRBJ1-4, with D possibly matching TRBD1 (6 bases). V was shortened by 7 bases and J by 4 bases, with 25 bases between the two germline ends. There are 17 residues in the CDR3. Germline CDR1 and CDR2: SQVTM and ANQGSEA. Supplemented by reference TRBV29-1 and TRBJ1-4, the full variable domain reads SAVISQKPSRDICQRGTSLTIQCQVDSQVTMMFWYRQQPGQSLTLIATANQGSEATYESGFVIDKFPISRPNLTFSTLTVSNMSPEDSSIYLCSAEGGTNPNLNEKLFFGSGTQLSVL.

This chain connects TRBV9 to TRBJ2-1; perhaps TRBD1 as D (5 bases). The CDR3 totals 12 residues. The germline V gene encodes CDR1 SGDLS and CDR2 YYNGEE. V lost 1 base, J lost 13 bases, and 12 bases lay in between. CDR3 DNA sequence: TGTGCCAGCAGCGTATCAGCAGGGAACCAGTTCTTC. The encoded protein is CASSVSAGNQFF.

This clone was found once. CDR3 sequence reads: CASSHGGSGYTF. The CDR3 bases are TGCGCCAGCAGTCATGGAGGGAGTGGCTACACCTTC. The chain combines TRBV23-1 with TRBJ1-2; D uncertain. TRBV23-1 is an ORF, with its function uncertain. The ends were cut back, 3 bases at V and 7 bases at J, with 9 bases in the middle. The CDR3 totals 12 residues.

This clone was seen more than once but under ten times. Other DNA sequences from this sample encode an identical CDR3 as well. V and J are TRBV27 and TRBJ1-4; tentative D call: TRBD1 (6 bases). The V end was cut by 0 bases, the J end by 5 bases, with 7 bases between. The CDR3 covers 14 residues. Germline CDR1 MNHEY, CDR2 SMNVEV (reference sequence). The CDR3 nucleotides read TGTGCCAGCAGTTTATCGGGGGCCAATGAAAAACTGTTTTTT. Translation: CASSLSGANEKLFF.

The rearrangement joins TRBV29-1 to TRBJ2-3; TRBD1 agrees at 7 bases. The V segment lost 4 bases and the J segment 2 bases; nucleotides outside the gene matches: 6. CDR3 length: 14 amino acids. The germline gives CDR1 SQVTM, CDR2 ANQGSEA. The CDR3 is CSVGPGQSTDTQYF. As DNA, the CDR3 is TGCAGCGTTGGACCGGGACAGTCCACAGATACGCAGTATTTT.

This chain links TRBV2 with TRBJ2-2; the match to TRBD2 covers 14 bases. Germline V gene sequence: CDR1 SNHLY, CDR2 FYNNEI. The CDR3 has 18 amino acids. V was pared by 8 bases and J by 0 bases, with 8 bases of the junction left unmatched. CDR3 DNA: TGTGCCAGCCTTAAGTGGACTAGCGGGAGGACGAACACCGGGGAGCTGTTTTTT. It translates to CASLKWTSGRTNTGELFF.

The V call is TRBV6-1, the J call TRBJ2-1, with D perhaps TRBD2 (6 bases). This CDR3 is 16 amino acids long. The germline CDR1 and CDR2 sequences are MNHNS and SASEGT. With 4 bases removed from V and 0 bases from J, the gap between germline ends came to 13 bases. CDR3 amino acids: CASSATSRSSYNEQFF. CDR3 DNA: TGTGCCAGCAGTGCTACTAGCAGGAGCTCCTACAATGAGCAGTTCTTC.

This chain joins TRBV7-9 and TRBJ1-5; D is unresolved. The CDR3 covers 12 residues. Trimming took off 5 bases at V and 2 bases at J, with 4 bases between the two ends. Germline V gene data show CDR1 as SEHNR and CDR2 as FQNEAQ (reference sequence). CDR3 in DNA: TGTGCCAGCAGCCGGGGCAATCAGCCCCAGCATTTT. The encoded protein is CASSRGNQPQHF.

The chain employs TRBV27 and TRBJ2-3; weak D call: TRBD2 (6 bases). The CDR3 is 18 residues long. Germline CDR1 and CDR2: MNHEY and SMNVEV (reference sequence). Trimming shortened V by 6 bases and J by 6 bases, and 28 bases separated the two germline ends. CDR3 DNA sequence: TGTGCCAGCAGCCCCTTCAGAGGAAAGCACAAACGGGGGGATACGCAGTATTTT. Its translation: CASSPFRGKHKRGDTQYF.

The chain has TRBV5-1 and TRBJ1-3; D is unresolved. Per the germline V gene, CDR1 is SGHRS and CDR2 is YFSETQ. V gave up 1 base and J gave up 0 bases, with 8 bases separating them. The CDR3 consists of 15 residues. The CDR3, as DNA: TGCGCCAGCAGCTTGACGGGAGCCTCTGGAAACACCATATATTTT. Amino acids: CASSLTGASGNTIYF.

Only a few counts were recorded for this clone. V usage is TRBV4-2 and J usage is TRBJ2-7; TRBD1 is a possible D gene (7 bases). This CDR3 contains 15 residues. Per germline, CDR1 LGHNA and CDR2 YNFKEQ. V lost 0 bases and J 4 bases, leaving 13 bases between the germline ends. CDR3 DNA sequence: TGTGCCAGCAGCCAAGATGCAGGGGGGCAGTACGAGCAGTACTTC. It encodes CASSQDAGGQYEQYF.

This sequence joins TRBV14 and TRBJ1-1; 8 positions agree with TRBD1. This CDR3 is built from 17 residues. The V and J ends lost 1 base and 4 bases, in that order; junction bases with no gene match: 11. Germline CDR1 and CDR2: SGHDN and FVKESK. The CDR3 protein is CASSQGQGILATTEAFF. The CDR3 DNA reads TGTGCCAGCAGCCAAGGACAGGGGATTCTTGCGACCACTGAAGCTTTCTTT. Looking up the rest from reference TRBV14 and TRBJ1-1 gives the full variable domain: EAGVTQFPSHSVIEKGQTVTLRCDPISGHDNLYWYRRVMGKEIKFLLHFVKESKQDESGMPNNRFLAERTGGTYSTLKVQPAELEDSGVYFCASSQGQGILATTEAFFGQGTRLTVV.

The chain has TRBV13 and TRBJ1-3; a possible D gene is TRBD1 (5 bases). Germline V gene lookup returns CDR1 PRHDT and CDR2 FYEKMQ (reference sequence). The CDR3 spans 18 residues. V lost 3 bases to trimming and J lost 0 bases, with 18 bases between them. CDR3: CASSLRRDFLSSGNTIYF. As DNA, the CDR3 is TGTGCCAGCAGCTTGAGGAGGGACTTCCTGAGCTCTGGAAACACCATATATTTT.

This clone has just a few counts. This chain links TRBV11-1 with TRBJ1-6; the match to TRBD1 covers 8 bases. This CDR3 has 15 amino acids. Germline loops: CDR1 SGHAT, CDR2 FQDESV (reference sequence). Unmatched junction bases numbered 8, after V lost 4 bases and J lost 9 bases. CDR3 DNA: TGTGCCAGCAGCTCGAGGGACAGGCGGGGTTCACCCCTCCACTTT. It is translated as CASSSRDRRGSPLHF.

As for this clone: An end of the junction differs from the germline gene, which may be a read error. This chain connects TRBV7-9 to TRBJ2-7; tentative D call: TRBD2 (5 bases). The CDR3 length is 16 residues. Germline values: CDR1 SEHNR, CDR2 FQNEAQ (reference sequence). For the CDR3, the DNA is TGTTCCAGCAGTCTCCACGAATCGAGCGGCGTCTACGAGCAGTACTTC. It is translated as CSSSLHESSGVYEQYF.

The chain carries TRBV7-9 and TRBJ1-6; 7 bases are shared with TRBD1. V shed 4 bases, J shed 7 bases, and the junction held 10 bases outside the gene matches. The CDR3 covers 16 residues. Germline CDR1 is SEHNR and CDR2 is FQNEAQ (reference sequence). The CDR3 DNA reads TGTGCCAGCAGCTACATCCCGGGACAGAGAAATTCACCCCTCCACTTT. Translating gives CASSYIPGQRNSPLHF.

J is TRBJ2-2 and V is TRBV5-4, with D tentatively TRBD1 (5 bases). Trimming cost V 1 base and J 7 bases, with 11 bases left between them. The germline CDR1 and CDR2 sequences are SGHNT and YYREEE (reference sequence). This CDR3 is built from 14 residues. The CDR3 here is CASSLKQVGGELFF. CDR3 DNA: TGTGCCAGCAGCTTGAAACAGGTCGGCGGGGAGCTGTTTTTT.

The chain employs TRBV5-6 and TRBJ2-1; 7 nucleotides align to TRBD1. CDR1 and CDR2 (germline): SGHDT, YYEEEE. The length of the CDR3 is 15 residues. Trimming took 0 bases from V and 3 from J; bases not matched to a gene: 3. CDR3 in amino acids: CASSLVGGGYNEQFF. CDR3 coding DNA: TGTGCCAGCAGCTTGGTAGGGGGCGGCTACAATGAGCAGTTCTTC.

The chain is built from TRBV9 and TRBJ2-4; the match to TRBD1 covers 8 bases. Germline V gives CDR1 SGDLS, CDR2 YYNGEE. J was trimmed by 8 bases and V by 0 bases; bases with no gene match: 7. This CDR3 is 15 amino acids long. The chain's CDR3 is CASSVATGGSDIQYF. CDR3 nucleotides: TGTGCCAGCAGCGTAGCTACAGGGGGTAGTGACATTCAGTACTTC.

DNA of the CDR3: TGTGCCTGGTCCAGGGGGTCTCCTGCCCAGCATTTT. Its protein is CAWSRGSPAQHF. This chain links TRBV30 with TRBJ1-5, with TRBD1 matching over 7 bases. The CDR3 totals 12 residues. The germline V gene has CDR1 GTSNPN and CDR2 SVGIG (reference sequence). V shed 5 bases and J 11 bases; nucleotides not matched to a gene: 9.

The chain couples TRBV21-1 to TRBJ2-7; TRBD2, the table's D call, lacks a check against the DNA. TRBV21-1 is noted as a pseudogene. The CDR3 spans 15 residues. The CDR3 sequence: CASSKEAKSSYEQYV. DNA for the CDR3: TGTGCCAGCAGCAAAGAAGCGAAGAGCTCCTACGAGCAGTACGTC.

The CDR3 region is CASSPIGRVHEQFF. CDR3 nucleotide sequence: TGTGCCAGCTCACCTATCGGCAGGGTCCATGAGCAGTTCTTC. The rearrangement joins TRBV18 to TRBJ2-1; D might be TRBD1 (5 bases). The V end was cut by 3 bases, the J end by 8 bases, with 14 bases between. The CDR3 runs 14 residues. From germline, CDR1 is KGHSH and CDR2 LQKENI.

The chain uses TRBV11-2 and TRBJ1-6; no definite D call. The CDR3 is made up of 16 amino acids. V was shortened by 5 bases and J by 8 bases, with 19 bases between the two germline ends. Germline loops: CDR1 SGHAT, CDR2 FQNNGV. The CDR3 DNA reads TGTGCCAGCAGCCTACGTATTACACCCGAGGATTCACCCCTCCACTTT. Encoded protein: CASSLRITPEDSPLHF.

The chain links TRBV4-1 to TRBJ1-2; a possible D gene is TRBD1 (6 bases). The ends were cut back, 3 bases at V and 1 base at J, with 15 bases in the middle. CDR1 MGHRA and CDR2 YSYEKL come from the germline V gene. The CDR3 covers 16 residues. CDR3 sequence reads: CASSHPRGGRNYGYTF. In DNA form, the CDR3 reads TGCGCCAGCAGCCACCCCCGGGGGGGGCGTAACTATGGCTACACCTTC.

CDR3 loop: CASSQTERSPLHF. The CDR3 region has the DNA TGCGCCAGCAGCCAAACAGAACGTTCACCCCTCCACTTT. V gene TRBV4-1 combines with J gene TRBJ1-6; D is uncertain. Germline CDR1 is MGHRA and CDR2 is YSYEKL. The CDR3 has 13 residues. V lost 2 bases, J lost 9 bases, and 8 bases lay in between.

The rearrangement links TRBV5-1 to TRBJ1-4, with 7 bases matching TRBD1. CDR1 is SGHRS, CDR2 YFSETQ, per germline. CDR3 size: 14 residues. The junction had 4 bases not matched to a gene; V was cut back by 5 bases and J by 3 bases. CDR3 region: CASRSGTANEKLFF. In DNA, the CDR3 is TGCGCCAGCAGATCCGGGACAGCTAATGAAAAACTGTTTTTT.

The CDR3 sequence: CASSLQGGVEAFF. The CDR3 DNA sequence: TGTGCCAGCTCACTACAGGGGGGAGTCGAAGCTTTCTTT. The chain has TRBV18 and TRBJ1-1, with 8 bases lining up with TRBD1. J gave up 8 bases and V 4 bases, and 6 bases lay outside the gene matches. Germline assignment: CDR1 KGHSH and CDR2 LQKENI. The CDR3 extends over 13 amino acids.

The sample holds one count of this clone. V is TRBV28 and J is TRBJ2-7; a possible D gene is TRBD2 (5 bases). Per the germline V gene, CDR1 is MDHEN and CDR2 is SYDVKM. Trimming stripped 3 bases from V and 5 bases from J, with 14 bases between. The CDR3 runs 14 residues. The CDR3 here is CASSFLSGVNEQYF. The CDR3 coding sequence is TGTGCCAGCAGTTTTCTATCCGGGGTTAACGAGCAGTACTTC.

In its sample, this clone was seen a few times. The J gene is TRBJ1-4, the V gene TRBV10-3; 10 bases line up with TRBD1. Germline trimming cut 11 bases from V and 7 bases from J; bases unmatched to any gene: 16. This CDR3 has 16 amino acids. Per germline, CDR1 ENHRY and CDR2 SYGVKD. CDR3 sequence (DNA): TGTGCCGCAAGTTCCCAGACAGGGGGCGAAGGTGAAAAACTGTTTTTT. Amino acids: CAASSQTGGEGEKLFF.

The chain uses TRBV15 and TRBJ2-2; 7 bases align to TRBD2. Germline V gene data show CDR1 as LNHNV and CDR2 as YYDKDF (reference sequence). The V and J ends lost 7 bases and 6 bases, in that order; junction bases with no gene match: 8. The CDR3 runs 14 residues. The CDR3 reads CATNRGGLPGELFF. As DNA, the CDR3 is TGTGCCACCAACCGCGGGGGTTTACCCGGGGAGCTGTTTTTT.